Shown below are 2 T cell receptor beta chains from a single sample sequenced in a study of T cell repertoires in cytomegalovirus infection. Using its own MiXCR run on the reads, TCRdb lists one record per CDR3 protein. The table records 450,000 to 600,000 distinct CDR3 sequences, about 11% of them present only once. Sequencing input: PBMCs. Receptors originate from a human donor in good health (CMV status not recorded). Some clones in this sample may be carry-over from other donors' samples.

This clonotype occurred many times. The chain couples TRBV2 to TRBJ1-2, with no clear D. The CDR3 is made up of 17 amino acids. Germline values: CDR1 SNHLY, CDR2 FYNNEI. With 4 bases removed from V and 0 bases from J, the gap between germline ends came to 18 bases. CDR3 amino acids: CASSASNRLSANYGYTF. In nucleotides, the CDR3 is TGTGCCAGCAGTGCCTCTAATAGACTATCAGCTAACTATGGCTACACCTTC.

Points on this clonotype: The conserved final phenylalanine or tryptophan is absent from the CDR3, which likely points to a read error. The V and J genes are TRBV3-1 and TRBJ2-7; 9 bases agree with TRBD2. CDR3 length: 15 amino acids. Germline CDR1 reads LGHDT; CDR2 reads YNNKEL (reference sequence). The ends lost 4 bases at V and 3 bases at J; junction bases unmatched: 7. CDR3: CASSPSGTRHYEQYS. CDR3 nucleotide sequence: TGTGCCAGCAGCCCTAGCGGGACCAGGCACTACGAGCAGTACTCC.